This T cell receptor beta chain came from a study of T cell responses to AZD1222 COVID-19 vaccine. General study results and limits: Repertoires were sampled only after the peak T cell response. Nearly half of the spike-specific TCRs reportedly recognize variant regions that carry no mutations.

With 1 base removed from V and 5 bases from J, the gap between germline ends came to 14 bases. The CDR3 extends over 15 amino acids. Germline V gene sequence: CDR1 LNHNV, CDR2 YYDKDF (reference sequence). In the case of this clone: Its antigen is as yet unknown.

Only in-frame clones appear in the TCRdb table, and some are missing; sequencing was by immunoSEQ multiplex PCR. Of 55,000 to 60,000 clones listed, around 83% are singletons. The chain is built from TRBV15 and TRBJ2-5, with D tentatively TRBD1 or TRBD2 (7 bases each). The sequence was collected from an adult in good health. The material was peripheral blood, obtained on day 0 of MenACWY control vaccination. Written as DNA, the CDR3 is TGTGCCACCAGCAGAGTGGGAGGGGGCGAGGAGACCCAGTACTTC. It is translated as CATSRVGGGEETQYF.